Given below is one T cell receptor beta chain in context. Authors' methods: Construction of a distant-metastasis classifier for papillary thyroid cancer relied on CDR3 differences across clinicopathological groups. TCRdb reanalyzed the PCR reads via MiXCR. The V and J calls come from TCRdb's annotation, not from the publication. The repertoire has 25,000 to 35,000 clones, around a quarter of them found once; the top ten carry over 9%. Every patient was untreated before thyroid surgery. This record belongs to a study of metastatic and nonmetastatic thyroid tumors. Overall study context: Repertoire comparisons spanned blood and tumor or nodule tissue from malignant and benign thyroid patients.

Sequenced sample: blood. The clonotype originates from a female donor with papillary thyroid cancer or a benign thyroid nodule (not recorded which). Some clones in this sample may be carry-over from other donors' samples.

As DNA, the CDR3 is TGTGCCAGCAGTAGCCGTCCCGGCGCCTATAATTCACCCCTCCACTTT. Amino acid sequence: CASSSRPGAYNSPLHF. The chain is built from TRBV6-1 and TRBJ1-6, with unresolved D. The V end was cut by 5 bases, the J end by 2 bases, with 13 bases between. The CDR3 covers 16 residues. Looked up from germline, CDR1 is MNHNS and CDR2 is SASEGT.